This T cell receptor beta chain derives from a study of blood T cell repertoires in COVID-19. Those enrolled, adults aged about 18 to 89 years, came from 25 or so US areas. Deletions cut 2 bases from V and 4 bases from J, with 10 bases between. The V gene's germline CDR1 is SGHDT and CDR2 YYEEEE. The CDR3 loop spans 14 amino acids. In the original analysis: Nucleated cell number was recorded as an estimate derived from reference gene primer amplification. Sequencing was performed with immunoSEQ multiplex PCR; in TCRdb, only in-frame clones are kept and a portion is missing. The V and J calls and clone size come from that table; D and trimming were worked out from the DNA. The sample consists of more than 110,000 clones, approximately 90% of them appearing once.

The sequenced material came from PBMCs or T cells enriched from blood (not recorded which). The origin of this receptor is a man aged 50-60 years who had recovered from COVID-19. This chain uses TRBV5-6 with TRBJ1-5; tentative D call: TRBD1 (5 bases). As DNA, the CDR3 is TGTGCCAGCAGCTTTCTGGGGGGTAATCAGCCCCAGCATTTT. This gives the protein CASSFLGGNQPQHF.